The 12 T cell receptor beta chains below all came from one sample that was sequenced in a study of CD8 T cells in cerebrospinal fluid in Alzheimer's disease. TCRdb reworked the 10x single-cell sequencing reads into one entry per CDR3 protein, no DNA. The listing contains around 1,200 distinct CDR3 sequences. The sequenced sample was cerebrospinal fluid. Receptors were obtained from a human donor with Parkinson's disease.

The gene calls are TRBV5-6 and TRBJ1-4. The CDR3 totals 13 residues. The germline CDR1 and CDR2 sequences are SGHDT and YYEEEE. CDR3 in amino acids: CASSLYRNEKLFF.

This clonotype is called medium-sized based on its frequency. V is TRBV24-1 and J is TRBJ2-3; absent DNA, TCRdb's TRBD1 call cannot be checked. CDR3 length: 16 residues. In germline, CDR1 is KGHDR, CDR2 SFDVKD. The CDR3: CATSDPGGPSTDTQYF.

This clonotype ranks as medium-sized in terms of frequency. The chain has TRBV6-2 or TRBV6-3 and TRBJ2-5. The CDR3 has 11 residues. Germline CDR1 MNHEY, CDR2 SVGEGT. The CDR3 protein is CASSSGWTQYF.

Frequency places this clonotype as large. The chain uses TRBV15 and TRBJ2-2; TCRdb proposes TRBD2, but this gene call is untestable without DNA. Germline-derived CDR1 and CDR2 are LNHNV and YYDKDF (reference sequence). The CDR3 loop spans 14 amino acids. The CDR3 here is CATSRVASAGELFF.

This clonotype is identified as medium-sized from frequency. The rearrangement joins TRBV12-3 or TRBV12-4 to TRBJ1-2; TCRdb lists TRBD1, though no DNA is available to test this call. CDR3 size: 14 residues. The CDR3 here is CASSSTDRDGGYTF.

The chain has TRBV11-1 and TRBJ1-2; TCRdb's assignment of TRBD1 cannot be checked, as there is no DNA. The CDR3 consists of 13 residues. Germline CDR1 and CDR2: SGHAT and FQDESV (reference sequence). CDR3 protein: CASSLRQDYGYTF.

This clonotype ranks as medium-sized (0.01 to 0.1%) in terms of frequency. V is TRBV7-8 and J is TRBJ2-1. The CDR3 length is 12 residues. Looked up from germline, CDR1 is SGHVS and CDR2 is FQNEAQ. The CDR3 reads CASSARTAEQFF.

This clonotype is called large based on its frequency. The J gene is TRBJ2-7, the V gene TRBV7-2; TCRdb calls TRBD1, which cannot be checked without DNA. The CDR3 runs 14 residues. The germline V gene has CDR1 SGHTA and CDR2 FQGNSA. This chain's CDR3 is CASSVRDKDYEQYF.

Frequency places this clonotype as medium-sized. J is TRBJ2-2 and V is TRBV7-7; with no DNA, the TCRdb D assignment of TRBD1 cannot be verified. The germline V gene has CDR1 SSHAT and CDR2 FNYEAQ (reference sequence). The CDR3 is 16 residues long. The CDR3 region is CASSRGRGSNTGELFF.

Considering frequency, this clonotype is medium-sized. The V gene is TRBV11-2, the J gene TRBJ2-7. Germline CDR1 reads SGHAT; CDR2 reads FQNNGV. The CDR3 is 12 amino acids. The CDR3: CASSYIIYEQYF. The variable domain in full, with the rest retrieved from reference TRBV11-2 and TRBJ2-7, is EAGVAQSPRYKIIEKRQSVAFWCNPISGHATLYWYQQILGQGPKLLIQFQNNGVVDDSQLPKDRFSAERLKGVDSTLKIQPAKLEDSAVYLCASSYIIYEQYFGPGTRLTVT.

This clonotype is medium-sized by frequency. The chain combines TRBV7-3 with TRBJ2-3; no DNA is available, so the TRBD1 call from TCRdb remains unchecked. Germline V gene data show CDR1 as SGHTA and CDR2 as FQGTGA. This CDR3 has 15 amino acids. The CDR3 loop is CASSFGGRVGDTQYF.

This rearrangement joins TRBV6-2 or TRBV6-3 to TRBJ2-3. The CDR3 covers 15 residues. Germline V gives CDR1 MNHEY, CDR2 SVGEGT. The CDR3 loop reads CASSYGEVDPDTQYF.